These T cell receptor beta chains were read from a single sample in a study of cytomegalovirus exposure and HLA in healthy donors. Data came from immunoSEQ multiplex PCR; TCRdb stores just in-frame clones and leaves some out. This repertoire shows more than 110,000 clones, 60% to 80% found once; its top ten account for approximately 4.9%. Source material: PBMCs. Receptor source: a woman in her 50s in good health and CMV-seronegative. CDR3s include the opening cysteine and the closing phenylalanine or tryptophan. A D gene is named only where the DNA matches it firmly. Clone size, where shown, is once, few, many, or a class for clones that have expanded.

cdr3_aa	cdr3_nt	v_call	j_call	d_call	clone_size
CATTASRGRTEAFF	TGTGCCACCACCGCTTCGAGGGGGCGCACTGAAGCTTTCTTT	TRBV15	TRBJ1-1	TRBD1	.
CSAWTGESGGYTF	TGCAGCGCTTGGACAGGGGAGTCGGGTGGCTACACCTTC	TRBV29-1	TRBJ1-2	TRBD1	.
CASRRARGLAKNIQYF	TGTGCCAGCAGAAGAGCACGGGGATTAGCCAAAAACATTCAGTACTTC	TRBV28	TRBJ2-4	.	.
CARSQGPAVALESNSPLHF	TGTGCCAGAAGCCAGGGCCCCGCCGTAGCCCTTGAATCAAATTCACCCCTCCACTTT	TRBV5-3	TRBJ1-6	.	.
CASTPPLTDTQYF	TGTGCCAGCACCCCGCCACTCACAGATACGCAGTATTTT	TRBV11-1	TRBJ2-3	.	.
CASARGDPAEQYF	TGTGCCAGCGCGCGGGGGGACCCTGCCGAGCAGTACTTC	TRBV2	TRBJ2-7	TRBD2	once
CASSQEGSGGAQDTQYF	TGTGCCAGCAGCCAAGAAGGGAGCGGGGGGGCTCAAGATACGCAGTATTTT	TRBV4-2	TRBJ2-3	TRBD2	.
CASSSDRGRSPLHF	TGTGCCAGCAGCTCGGACAGGGGTCGATCACCCCTCCACTTT	TRBV7-8	TRBJ1-6	TRBD1	once
CSSSLASGWMTGGGYTF	TGTTCCAGCAGCCTCGCCTCGGGTTGGATGACAGGAGGAGGCTACACCTTC	TRBV7-9	TRBJ1-2	.	.
CASSLGTGQTYEQYF	TGTGCCAGCAGCTTAGGTACCGGACAAACCTACGAGCAGTACTTC	TRBV7-2	TRBJ2-7	.	once
CASSGTGVDDGSPLHF	TGCGCCAGCAGCGGGACAGGGGTAGATGACGGTTCACCCCTCCACTTT	TRBV5-1	TRBJ1-6	TRBD1	.
CAISTSPGQGVDEQFF	TGTGCCATCAGCACATCCCCGGGACAGGGGGTGGATGAGCAGTTCTTC	TRBV10-3	TRBJ2-1	TRBD1	.
CASSPHRGRDTQYF	TGTGCCAGCAGCCCCCACAGGGGGAGAGATACGCAGTATTTT	TRBV11-2	TRBJ2-3	TRBD1	.
CASSLGDTSNEKLFF	TGTGCCAGCAGCTTAGGGGACACTTCTAATGAAAAACTGTTTTTT	TRBV7-9	TRBJ1-4	.	few
CSVGSALNTEAFF	TGCAGCGTTGGGTCTGCGCTGAACACTGAAGCTTTCTTT	TRBV29-1	TRBJ1-1	.	.
CAWGQTLTREQYF	TGTGCCTGGGGACAGACGCTCACGCGCGAGCAGTACTTC	TRBV30	TRBJ2-7	.	.
CASSYDRANQPQHF	TGTGCCAGCAGTTACGACAGGGCTAATCAGCCCCAGCATTTT	TRBV6-5	TRBJ1-5	TRBD1	.
CASSSLAGSRIEQYF	TGTGCCAGCAGTTCTCTTGCGGGTTCGAGAATCGAGCAGTACTTC	TRBV28	TRBJ2-7	.	.
CAISGEEVQPQHF	TGTGCCATCTCCGGGGAGGAAGTTCAGCCCCAGCATTTT	TRBV10-3	TRBJ1-5	.	.
CASRSGTEETQYF	TGCGCCAGCAGGTCCGGGACAGAAGAGACCCAGTACTTC	TRBV5-1	TRBJ2-5	TRBD1	.
CASSFRMNTEAFF	TGTGCCAGCAGCTTCAGAATGAACACTGAAGCTTTCTTT	TRBV7-6	TRBJ1-1	.	once
CASTYDTGAGQPQHF	TGTGCCAGCACTTATGATACAGGGGCAGGTCAGCCCCAGCATTTT	TRBV2	TRBJ1-5	TRBD1	.
CASSSTSGGDQETQYF	TGTGCCAGCAGCTCGACTAGCGGGGGGGACCAAGAGACCCAGTACTTC	TRBV7-9	TRBJ2-5	TRBD2	.
CSARQGREEKLFF	TGCAGCGCCCGACAGGGAAGGGAGGAAAAACTGTTTTTT	TRBV29-1	TRBJ1-4	TRBD1	.
CASSKGQGFLGYTF	TGTGCCAGCAGTAAGGGACAGGGGTTCCTTGGCTACACCTTC	TRBV6-1	TRBJ1-2	TRBD1	.
CASSLDRFYGYTF	TGTGCCAGCAGCCTAGACAGGTTCTATGGCTACACCTTC	TRBV5-6	TRBJ1-2	.	.
CASSQSPIAGTDTQYF	TGCGCCAGCAGCCAAAGTCCGATCGCGGGAACAGATACGCAGTATTTT	TRBV4-1	TRBJ2-3	.	.
CASSVSSLGGYGYTF	TGTGCCAGCAGCGTCTCCAGTTTGGGGGGCTATGGCTACACCTTC	TRBV9	TRBJ1-2	.	.
CASRAGTGGNQPQHF	TGTGCCAGCAGGGCCGGGACAGGGGGCAATCAGCCCCAGCATTTT	TRBV2	TRBJ1-5	TRBD1	.
CASSLEDKYQPQHF	TGCGCCAGCAGCTTGGAGGACAAGTATCAGCCCCAGCATTTT	TRBV5-1	TRBJ1-5	.	.
CASSLSPKGYGYTF	TGTGCCAGCAGCTTAAGCCCTAAGGGGTATGGCTACACCTTC	TRBV7-2	TRBJ1-2	.	.
CASSLALREAGNTIYF	TGTGCCAGCAGCTTGGCCCTCAGGGAGGCCGGAAACACCATATATTTT	TRBV5-6	TRBJ1-3	.	.
CASSPGTEANYGYTF	TGTGCCAGCAGCCCCGGGACAGAAGCTAACTATGGCTACACCTTC	TRBV7-3	TRBJ1-2	TRBD1	.
CASSPQGANQPQHF	TGTGCCAGCAGTCCACAGGGGGCCAATCAGCCCCAGCATTTT	TRBV27	TRBJ1-5	TRBD1	.
CSVEPAGGLIVSGTDTQYF	TGCAGCGTTGAACCCGCGGGGGGGCTAATAGTCAGCGGCACAGATACGCAGTATTTT	TRBV29-1	TRBJ2-3	TRBD2	.
CASSLTGQGSDTQYF	TGCGCCAGCAGCTTGACGGGACAGGGGTCAGATACGCAGTATTTT	TRBV5-1	TRBJ2-3	TRBD1	.
CASSVAGQVYGYTF	TGTGCCAGCAGTGTCGCGGGCCAGGTTTATGGCTACACCTTC	TRBV6-1	TRBJ1-2	.	once
CASSQSWAGRDTQYF	TGCGCCAGCAGCCAATCCTGGGCGGGGAGAGATACGCAGTATTTT	TRBV4-1	TRBJ2-3	.	few
CASSYSRGSTEAFF	TGTGCCAGCAGTTACTCGAGAGGTAGTACTGAAGCTTTCTTT	TRBV6-5	TRBJ1-1	.	.
CASSPSTEAFF	TGTGCCAGCAGCCCCTCCACTGAAGCTTTCTTT	TRBV9	TRBJ1-1	.	few
CASSWDRVVTEAFF	TGTGCCAGCAGTTGGGACAGGGTGGTCACTGAAGCTTTCTTT	TRBV6-1	TRBJ1-1	TRBD1	.
CATKLAEGTDTQYF	TGTGCCACCAAGCTAGCGGAGGGCACAGATACGCAGTATTTT	TRBV27	TRBJ2-3	TRBD2	.
CSVRAGSDTQYF	TGCAGCGTCCGGGCGGGGAGCGATACGCAGTATTTT	TRBV29-1	TRBJ2-3	.	few
CSVGVLGQPEETQYF	TGCAGCGTTGGGGTCCTGGGCCAGCCAGAAGAGACCCAGTACTTC	TRBV29-1	TRBJ2-5	.	once
CASSLGTGVGEQFF	TGTGCCAGCAGCCTAGGGACAGGGGTCGGTGAGCAGTTCTTC	TRBV5-8	TRBJ2-1	TRBD1	.